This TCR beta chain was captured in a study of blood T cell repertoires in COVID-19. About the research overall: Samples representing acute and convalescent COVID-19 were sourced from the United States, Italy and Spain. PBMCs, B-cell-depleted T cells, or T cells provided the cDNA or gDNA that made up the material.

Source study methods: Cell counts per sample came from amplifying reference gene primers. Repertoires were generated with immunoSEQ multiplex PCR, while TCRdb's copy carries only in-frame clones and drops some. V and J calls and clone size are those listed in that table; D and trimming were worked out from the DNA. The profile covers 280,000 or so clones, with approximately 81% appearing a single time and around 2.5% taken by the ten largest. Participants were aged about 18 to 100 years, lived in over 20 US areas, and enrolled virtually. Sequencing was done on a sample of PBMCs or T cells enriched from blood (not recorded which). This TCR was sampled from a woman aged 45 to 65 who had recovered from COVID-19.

The CDR3 is CASSQEVAAYNEQFF. The CDR3 coding sequence is TGCGCCAGCAGCCAAGAGGTAGCGGCCTACAATGAGCAGTTCTTC. V usage is TRBV4-3 and J usage is TRBJ2-1, with a possible D match to TRBD2 (6 bases). V lost 0 bases, J lost 2 bases, and 8 bases lay in between. Looked up from germline, CDR1 is LGHNA and CDR2 is YSLEER. There are 15 residues in the CDR3.